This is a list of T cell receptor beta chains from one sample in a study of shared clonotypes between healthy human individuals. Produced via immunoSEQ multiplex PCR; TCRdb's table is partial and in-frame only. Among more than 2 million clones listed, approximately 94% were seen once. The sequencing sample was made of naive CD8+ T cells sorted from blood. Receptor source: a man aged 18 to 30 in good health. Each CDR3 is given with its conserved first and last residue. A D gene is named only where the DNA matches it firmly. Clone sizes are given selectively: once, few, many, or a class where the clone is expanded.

CASRDLTDSYGYTF	TGTGCCAGCAGAGACCTTACCGACAGCTATGGCTACACCTTC	.	TRBV6-1	TRBJ1-2	.
CASSNGPTDTQYF	TGTGCCAGTAGTAACGGACCCACAGATACGCAGTATTTT	.	TRBV19	TRBJ2-3	once
CASSLPTSGSDTGELFF	TGTGCCAGCAGCCTTCCGACTAGCGGGTCGGACACCGGGGAGCTGTTTTTT	TRBD2	TRBV5-4	TRBJ2-2	.
CASDRGSGELFF	TGTGCCAGTGACAGGGGATCCGGGGAGCTGTTTTTT	TRBD1	TRBV25-1	TRBJ2-2	.
CASSTQGGKVEAFF	TGTGCCAGTAGTACACAGGGAGGTAAGGTTGAAGCTTTCTTT	.	TRBV19	TRBJ1-1	.
CASSHGLAGLGVQETQYF	TGCGCCAGCAGCCATGGACTAGCGGGGCTGGGGGTACAAGAGACCCAGTACTTC	TRBD2	TRBV4-1	TRBJ2-5	.
CASSVGVGTGTGELFF	TGTGCCAGCAGCGTAGGGGTGGGGACGGGCACCGGGGAGCTGTTTTTT	.	TRBV9	TRBJ2-2	.
CASSEPQGIYYGYTF	TGTGCCAGCAGTGAACCGCAGGGAATTTACTATGGCTACACCTTC	.	TRBV2	TRBJ1-2	.
CASSSRGTDTYYEQYF	TGTGCCAGCAGCTCGAGGGGGACCGATACTTATTACGAGCAGTACTTC	.	TRBV9	TRBJ2-7	.
CASSLGARVFEQYF	TGTGCCAGCAGCTTAGGAGCCAGGGTTTTCGAGCAGTACTTC	.	TRBV13	TRBJ2-7	.
CASSPGTEGWQPQHF	TGCGCCAGCAGCCCCGGGACAGAGGGTTGGCAGCCCCAGCATTTT	TRBD1	TRBV5-1	TRBJ1-5	.
CASSFGPGTEAFF	.	.	TRBV5-1	TRBJ1-1	.
CASSVGSGELFF	TGTGCCAGCAGCGTAGGATCGGGGGAGCTGTTTTTT	.	TRBV9	TRBJ2-2	.
CASSPRTGYHEQYF	TGTGCCAGCAGCCCAAGGACAGGGTACCACGAGCAGTACTTC	TRBD1	TRBV9	TRBJ2-7	once
CATSSGYETGNTEAFF	TGTGCCACCAGCAGTGGATATGAAACGGGGAACACTGAAGCTTTCTTT	.	TRBV15	TRBJ1-1	.
CSAPIINEQYF	TGCAGTGCTCCGATAATAAACGAGCAGTACTTC	.	TRBV20-1	TRBJ2-7	.
CASSLSPDNTEAFF	TGCGCCAGCAGCTTGAGCCCCGATAACACTGAAGCTTTCTTT	.	TRBV5-1	TRBJ1-1	.
CASSLIQVPNNEQFF	TGTGCCAGCAGCTTAATACAGGTTCCCAACAATGAGCAGTTCTTC	.	TRBV7-3	TRBJ2-1	.
CTSSQAQGAEQPQHF	TGCACCAGCAGCCAAGCCCAGGGCGCGGAACAGCCCCAGCATTTT	.	TRBV1	TRBJ1-5	.
CASSVLESYTDTQYF	TGTGCCAGCAGCGTACTCGAGAGTTACACAGATACGCAGTATTTT	.	TRBV9	TRBJ2-3	.
CASSAGQGALGELFF	TGTGCCAGCAGCGCGGGACAGGGGGCTTTAGGGGAGCTGTTTTTT	TRBD1	TRBV9	TRBJ2-2	.
CATSIAGRWLEQFF	TGTGCCACCAGCATCGCGGGACGATGGTTAGAGCAGTTCTTC	.	TRBV15	TRBJ2-1	.
CSVEMGEGLGEQYF	TGCAGCGTTGAAATGGGGGAGGGCCTTGGCGAGCAGTACTTC	TRBD2	TRBV29-1	TRBJ2-7	.
CASSFGQGEAFF	TGCGCCAGCAGCTTCGGACAGGGTGAAGCTTTCTTT	TRBD1	TRBV5-1	TRBJ1-1	.
CASSVGQGHYGYTF	TGTGCCAGCAGCGTAGGACAGGGGCACTATGGCTACACCTTC	TRBD1	TRBV9	TRBJ1-2	.
CASTRGLRDTQYF	TGTGCCAGCACCAGGGGGCTGAGAGATACGCAGTATTTT	.	TRBV21-1	TRBJ2-3	.
CASSPLPGSYEQYF	TGTGCCAGCAGCCCCCTCCCCGGGTCCTACGAGCAGTACTTC	.	TRBV7-3	TRBJ2-7	.
CASGYTGELFF	TGTGCGAGCGGGTACACCGGGGAGCTGTTTTTT	.	TRBV6-5	TRBJ2-2	.
CASSLKVGERGLWEQFF	TGTGCCAGCAGCTTAAAGGTGGGCGAGCGGGGATTGTGGGAGCAGTTCTTC	TRBD2	TRBV7-9	TRBJ2-1	.
CASSLGQGASYEQYF	TGTGCCAGCAGCTTGGGACAGGGCGCTTCCTACGAGCAGTACTTC	TRBD1	TRBV5-4	TRBJ2-7	.
CASSPGTGGMNTEAFF	TGTGCCAGCAGCCCCGGGACAGGGGGGATGAACACTGAAGCTTTCTTT	TRBD1	TRBV7-9	TRBJ1-1	once
CASSESVAQHF	TGTGCCAGCAGTGAAAGTGTGGCCCAGCATTTT	.	TRBV6-1	TRBJ1-5	.
CASSDAPIQGRFGQPQHF	TGCGCCAGCAGTGATGCCCCGATTCAAGGCCGGTTTGGTCAGCCCCAGCATTTT	.	TRBV10-1	TRBJ1-5	.
CASGQTYEQYF	TGTGCCAGCGGACAGACCTACGAGCAGTACTTC	.	TRBV2	TRBJ2-7	.
CASSLPSAYEQYF	TGTGCCAGCAGCTTACCTAGCGCCTACGAGCAGTACTTC	.	TRBV7-9	TRBJ2-7	.